These T cell receptor beta chains were read from a single sample in a study of blood T cell repertoires in COVID-19. Clones were read by immunoSEQ multiplex PCR, and TCRdb kept only the in-frame ones, dropping some. The table shows 150,000 to 200,000 clones, with less than 90% occurring only once. Sequences were obtained from peripheral blood. The source is a woman in her 70s with COVID-19, enrolled during active disease. Each CDR3 is given with its conserved first and last residue. A D gene is named only where the DNA matches it firmly. A row's size may be missing; if present it is once, few, many or a size class.

- TRBJ1-6 TRBV4-2 many TGTGCCAGCAGCTACTCGGCCAGCCAAGCGACTTCACCCCTCCACTTT CASSYSASQATSPLHF
TRBD1 TRBJ2-7 TRBV7-2 many TGTGCCAGCACCGCTCCGGGACAGGGCTCCTACGAGCAGTACTTC CASTAPGQGSYEQYF
TRBD1 TRBJ2-2 TRBV5-1 - TGCGCCAGCAGACCGACAGGGCAAAGACCGACCGGGGAGCTGTTTTTT CASRPTGQRPTGELFF
TRBD2 TRBJ2-5 TRBV7-2 - TGTGCCAGCAGCTTAGGACTAGCGGGGACAGAGACCCAGTACTTC CASSLGLAGTETQYF
TRBD2 TRBJ2-4 TRBV20-1 few TGCAGTGCTAGTACCGGACTAGCGGGAGGGGGTGTTCAGTACTTC CSASTGLAGGGVQYF
TRBD2 TRBJ2-1 TRBV7-7 - TGTGCCAGCAGCCCAGGACTAGCGGGGAATTACAATGAGCAGTTCTTC CASSPGLAGNYNEQFF
- TRBJ2-7 TRBV10-3 once TGTGCCATCAGTGAGACACCGGGACAAACCTACGAGCAGTACTTC CAISETPGQTYEQYF
- TRBJ2-7 TRBV30 - TGTGCCTGGAGCCCCGGGACACAGCAGTACTTC CAWSPGTQQYF
TRBD1 TRBJ2-7 TRBV5-1 - TGCGCCAGCAGCCCGGGACAGGCCGATTACGAGCAGTACTTC CASSPGQADYEQYF
TRBD1 TRBJ2-3 TRBV15 - TGTGCCACCAAGGGGGCCTTCATGGCAGATACGCAGTATTTT CATKGAFMADTQYF
TRBD1 TRBJ1-5 TRBV6-1 once TGTGCCAGCAGTGAAGCTGTACAGGGGAACCAGCCCCAGCATTTT CASSEAVQGNQPQHF
- TRBJ1-5 TRBV28 - TGTGCCAGCAGTTTAGGGAGTAGCAATCAGCCCCAGCATTTT CASSLGSSNQPQHF
- TRBJ1-5 TRBV10-3 - TGTGCCATCAGTGACATCCAGGGTCAAAATCAGCCCCAGCATTTT CAISDIQGQNQPQHF
- TRBJ1-5 TRBV15 - TGTGCCGCTGCCGGGACAAACAATCAGCCCCAGCATTTT CAAAGTNNQPQHF
TRBD1 TRBJ2-1 TRBV7-2 - TGTGCCAGCAGCTTAAATGGACAGGGGGCATCCTACAATGAGCAGTTCTTC CASSLNGQGASYNEQFF
- TRBJ2-1 TRBV4-3 - TGCGCCAGCAGCCAAGGGGCTAGCCGTAGCTCCTACAATGAGCAGTTCTTC CASSQGASRSSYNEQFF
TRBD1 TRBJ1-6 TRBV5-1 - TGCGCCAGCAGCCAACAGGGGGCCAATTCACCCCTCCACTTT CASSQQGANSPLHF
TRBD2 TRBJ2-1 TRBV2 - TGTGCCAGCAGTGATGTGGGGACTAGCGGGAGTCCGGGATACAATGAGCAGTTCTTC CASSDVGTSGSPGYNEQFF
TRBD2 TRBJ2-2 TRBV13 - TGTGCCAGCAGCCTTTTACTGGGGGGGACCGGGGAGCTGTTTTTT CASSLLLGGTGELFF
TRBD1 TRBJ2-3 TRBV29-1 - TGCAGCATATTACAGGGGACCGCAGATACGCAGTATTTT CSILQGTADTQYF
TRBD1 TRBJ2-5 TRBV5-4 - TGTGCCAGCCTGGAGAGTCAGGGGGCTGGGACCCAGTACTTC CASLESQGAGTQYF
- TRBJ2-2 TRBV24-1 - TGTGCCGTCGGAGACACCGGGGAGCTGTTTTTT CAVGDTGELFF
- TRBJ2-5 TRBV7-8 - TGTGCCAGCAGTCCCCTATTGGAGACCCAGTACTTC CASSPLLETQYF
TRBD2 TRBJ2-1 TRBV4-3 - TGCGCCAGCAGCCAAGAGTTGCGGGAGAGCTACAATGAGCAGTTCTTC CASSQELRESYNEQFF
TRBD1 TRBJ1-2 TRBV27 - TGTGCCAGCAGTTCCCCCCTACAGGGGAAGTATGGCTACACCTTC CASSSPLQGKYGYTF
- TRBJ1-3 TRBV10-3 - TGTGCCATCAGTGTAAAAGGGGTAGTCTCTGGAAACACCATATATTTT CAISVKGVVSGNTIYF
- TRBJ1-3 TRBV2 few TGTGCCAGCAGTGAGCCCAGGGCTGGAAACACCATATATTTT CASSEPRAGNTIYF
TRBD2 TRBJ2-2 TRBV3-1/TRBV3-2 - TGTGCCAGCAGCCAGGGATATCGGACGGGACTAGCGGGGGAGCTGTTTTTT CASSQGYRTGLAGELFF
- TRBJ2-7 TRBV27 - TGTGCCAGCAGTTTAGAGCCGGAAGGGGGCTACGAGCAGTACTTC CASSLEPEGGYEQYF
- TRBJ2-7 TRBV5-4 - TGTGCCAGCAGCTCTCAAGGGGGGGCTCCCTACGAGCAGTACTTC CASSSQGGAPYEQYF
- TRBJ2-5 TRBV4-3 once TGCGCCAGCAGCCAAGATGGCAGGGGTGGAGAGACCCAGTACTTC CASSQDGRGGETQYF
- TRBJ2-7 TRBV21-1 many TGTGCCAGCAGACAGGGGGCAAATTACGAGCAGTACTTC CASRQGANYEQYF
TRBD2 TRBJ2-3 TRBV7-2 - TGTGCCAGCAGCTATCGGGAGGGCGGCGCAGATACGCAGTATTTT CASSYREGGADTQYF
- TRBJ2-7 TRBV18 once TGTGCCAGCTCACCATCCCTCTATCCTTACGAGCAGTACTTC CASSPSLYPYEQYF
- TRBJ1-5 TRBV6-2/TRBV6-3 - TGTGCCAGCAGTTACTGGCAGGTGAGCAATCAGCCCCAGCATTTT CASSYWQVSNQPQHF
- TRBJ1-6 TRBV7-9 - TGTGCCAGCAGCCCGCACAGGGATAATTCACCCCTCCACTTT CASSPHRDNSPLHF
- TRBJ2-3 TRBV3-1/TRBV3-2 - TGTGCCAGCAGCCCTTACCGGGACTCAAGGGGAGATACGCAGTATTTT CASSPYRDSRGDTQYF
- TRBJ2-2 TRBV2 - TGTGCCAGCAGGTCTGCTAGCGCGAACACCGGGGAGCTGTTTTTT CASRSASANTGELFF
- TRBJ2-7 TRBV6-6 - TGTGCTATAAAGGCAGCGCTGTCAGCTGGCGAGCAGTACTTC CAIKAALSAGEQYF
TRBD2 TRBJ2-2 TRBV3-1/TRBV3-2 - TGTGCCAGCAGCCATCGAGCGGGAGTGGTCACCGGGGAGCTGTTTTTT CASSHRAGVVTGELFF
TRBD1 TRBJ2-7 TRBV27 - TGTGCCAGCAGACCTCGACAGGGCCCCTACGAGCAGTACTTC CASRPRQGPYEQYF
- TRBJ2-5 TRBV10-3 - TGTGCCATCATGGCGGGGGCGGAGGAGACCCAGTACTTC CAIMAGAEETQYF
- TRBJ1-2 TRBV28 once TGTGCCAGCAGCGAGACGGGACTGTCCTCCCGACGGTATGGCTACACCTTC CASSETGLSSRRYGYTF
TRBD2 TRBJ2-7 TRBV5-4 - TGTGCCAGCAGCCGAGGACTAGTAGGGCGCTACGAGCAGTACTTC CASSRGLVGRYEQYF
- TRBJ1-5 TRBV19 - TGTGCCAGTAGTACCTTACAGGCCAAGAGCAATCAGCCCCAGCATTTT CASSTLQAKSNQPQHF
TRBD1 TRBJ2-7 TRBV15 - TGTGCCACCAGCAGAGGGGGACAGGGGGCGGGCGAGCAGTACTTC CATSRGGQGAGEQYF
- TRBJ1-4 TRBV5-1 - TGCGCCAGCAGCTTCCTTGGAGGGGCTATTGAAAAACTGTTTTTT CASSFLGGAIEKLFF
TRBD2 TRBJ2-2 TRBV27 - TGTGCCAGCCAGCGGGGACTAGCGACTTCCCCCGGGGAGCTGTTTTTT CASQRGLATSPGELFF
- TRBJ2-3 TRBV7-8 - TGTGCCAGCATCTTTGGACATGAAGGAGATACGCAGTATTTT CASIFGHEGDTQYF
- TRBJ2-6 TRBV24-1 - TGTGCCACCAGTGACCCCAGGGCGTCTGGGGCCAACGTCCTGACTTTC CATSDPRASGANVLTF
- TRBJ2-3 TRBV24-1 - TGTGCCACCAGCCGGTCAGGCGATACGCAGTATTTT CATSRSGDTQYF
TRBD1 TRBJ1-5 TRBV28 - TGTGCCAGCAGTACGGGGGGACAGGGGCATCAGCCCCAGCATTTT CASSTGGQGHQPQHF
TRBD2 TRBJ2-1 TRBV7-8 - TGTGCCAGCAGCTTATTAAGCGGGAGAATGGATGAGCAGTTCTTC CASSLLSGRMDEQFF
- TRBJ1-4 TRBV28 - TGTGCCAGCCGTCCACCGGGTACAAAAGTATTTAATGAAAAACTGTTTTTT CASRPPGTKVFNEKLFF
TRBD2 TRBJ2-5 TRBV19 - TGTGCCAGTAGTCCTGGACTAGCGGGAACCCGAGGAGGGACCCAGTACTTC CASSPGLAGTRGGTQYF
- TRBJ1-1 TRBV19 - TGTGCCAGAGCCCAGGGTGGACCTGAAGCTTTCTTT CARAQGGPEAFF
TRBD1 TRBJ1-6 TRBV28 - TGTGCCAGCAGCTCGACAGGGGGCTACTCACCCCTCCACTTT CASSSTGGYSPLHF
- TRBJ2-7 TRBV7-8 - TGTGCCAGCAGCTCGGGGGTGAATCGGGCCTTC CASSSGVNRAF
TRBD1 TRBJ2-1 TRBV7-3 - TGTGCCAGCAGCTCTTCAGGGGGCCCAAATGAGCAGTTCTTC CASSSSGGPNEQFF
TRBD1 TRBJ1-4 TRBV7-2 - TGTGCCAGCAGCTTAGCCTACCTGGGACAGGGGGCTGGTGAAAAACTGTTTTTT CASSLAYLGQGAGEKLFF